What follows are 19 T cell receptor beta chains derived from one specimen sequenced in a study of blood T cell repertoires in COVID-19. Measured with immunoSEQ multiplex PCR; TCRdb has only the in-frame clones, and not every one. The data contain under 150,000 clones, about 88% of them seen just once; the ten biggest clones take up 4% to 5%. Sequencing was carried out using peripheral blood. These TCRs come from a man between 60 and 70 years old with COVID-19, enrolled during active disease.

V is TRBV10-1 and J is TRBJ2-3; D may be TRBD2 (6 bases). V lost 8 bases and J 4 bases, leaving 13 bases between the germline ends. Germline-derived CDR1 and CDR2 are WNHNN and SYGVQD (reference sequence). The CDR3 has 13 residues. CDR3 bases: TGCGCCAGCCGCGGGGTGGGAGCAGATACGCAGTATTTT. Its translation is CASRGVGADTQYF.

The chain links TRBV11-2 to TRBJ2-1; D is unclear. Per the germline V gene, CDR1 is SGHAT and CDR2 is FQNNGV. The CDR3 runs to 12 residues. Trimming stripped 2 bases from V and 7 bases from J, with 6 bases between. The CDR3, as DNA: TGTGCCAGCAGCTTATCAGGTAATGAGCAGTTCTTC. Translation: CASSLSGNEQFF.

This sequence joins TRBV7-9 and TRBJ1-4, with D hard to call. The CDR3 consists of 12 residues. Trimming took off 7 bases at V and 5 bases at J, with 8 bases between the two ends. The germline CDR1 and CDR2 sequences are SEHNR and FQNEAQ (reference sequence). As DNA, the CDR3 is TGTGCCAGCACTCAGATGAATGAAAAACTGTTTTTT. As protein: CASTQMNEKLFF.

This chain links TRBV7-9 with TRBJ2-1; D is possibly TRBD2 (5 bases). The germline V gene has CDR1 SEHNR and CDR2 FQNEAQ (reference sequence). Trimming shortened V by 1 base and J by 10 bases, and 11 bases separated the two germline ends. The CDR3 has 13 amino acids. CDR3 nucleotide sequence: TGTGCCAGCAGCTTAGGCGTTATAGCGGAGCAGTTCTTC. Translation: CASSLGVIAEQFF.

The table lists this clone with a count of one. The CDR3 DNA reads TGTGCCAGCAGTCTGGACAGGAATGGAGCTAACTATGGCTACACCTTC. As protein: CASSLDRNGANYGYTF. The V gene is TRBV7-2, the J gene TRBJ1-2; 7 bases agree with TRBD1. The CDR3 runs to 16 residues. V shed 6 bases, J shed 0 bases, and the junction held 10 bases outside the gene matches. Germline assignment: CDR1 SGHTA and CDR2 FQGNSA. Looking up the rest from reference TRBV7-2 and TRBJ1-2 gives the full variable domain: GAGVSQSPSNKVTEKGKDVELRCDPISGHTALYWYRQSLGQGLEFLIYFQGNSAPDKSGLPSDRFSAERTGGSVSTLTIQRTQQEDSAVYLCASSLDRNGANYGYTFGSGTRLTVV.

The rearrangement joins TRBV4-2 to TRBJ2-3; D is unresolved. V was clipped by 4 bases and J by 7 bases, with 12 bases between them. CDR1 is LGHNA and CDR2 is YNFKEQ in the germline V gene. This CDR3 comprises 13 residues. The CDR3 is CASSRSRGNTQYF. The CDR3 DNA reads as TGTGCCAGCAGCCGTTCTAGAGGTAATACGCAGTATTTT.

The chain couples TRBV7-2 to TRBJ1-5; weak D call: TRBD1 (6 bases). The germline V gene encodes CDR1 SGHTA and CDR2 FQGNSA. V lost 5 bases and J lost 4, with 18 bases in between. The CDR3 is 16 residues long. The CDR3: CASSLRGGLRNQPQHF. The CDR3 DNA follows: TGTGCCAGCAGCCTACGGGGGGGCTTAAGGAATCAGCCCCAGCATTTT.

The CDR3, as DNA: TGCGCCAGCAGCACCGGGACTCCCGCATCGACCCAGTACTTC. Amino acid sequence: CASSTGTPASTQYF. The V call is TRBV5-1, the J call TRBJ2-5; weak D call: TRBD2 (6 bases). V lost 4 bases to trimming and J lost 7 bases, with 17 bases between them. The CDR3 covers 14 residues. The germline V gene encodes CDR1 SGHRS and CDR2 YFSETQ.

The rearrangement joins TRBV7-7 to TRBJ2-1; 9 nucleotides agree with TRBD1. Trimming at V came to 5 bases and at J to 2 bases, leaving 7 bases not matched to a gene. CDR1 is SSHAT and CDR2 is FNYEAQ in the germline V gene (reference sequence). The CDR3 totals 16 residues. DNA for the CDR3: TGTGCCAGCAGCCAAGGGGACAGGGAGGCCTACAATGAGCAGTTCTTC. This sequence encodes CASSQGDREAYNEQFF.

The chain uses TRBV18 and TRBJ1-3, with D unclear. Trimming stripped 1 base from V and 0 bases from J, with 7 bases between. The CDR3 sequence is 15 residues long. Per germline, CDR1 KGHSH and CDR2 LQKENI. CDR3 residues: CASSPQYSSGNTIYF. Written as DNA, the CDR3 is TGTGCCAGCTCACCACAGTACAGCTCTGGAAACACCATATATTTT.

This sequence joins TRBV11-3 and TRBJ1-1; perhaps TRBD1 as D (6 bases). The germline V and J ends were trimmed by 8 bases and 1 base, with 17 bases remaining between them. The CDR3 totals 15 residues. The germline V gene has CDR1 SGHNT and CDR2 YENEEA. CDR3 DNA sequence: TGTGCCAGCTCCTACGGAGGACAGCCGAACACTGAAGCTTTCTTT. Translated: CASSYGGQPNTEAFF.

DNA of the CDR3: TGCGCCAGCAGCCACGGACAGGGACGTCTAGATACGCAGTATTTT. It codes for CASSHGQGRLDTQYF. This chain joins TRBV5-1 and TRBJ2-3; 8 nucleotides align to TRBD1. V lost 4 bases, J lost 5 bases, and 9 bases stayed unmatched. The germline CDR1 and CDR2 sequences are SGHRS and YFSETQ. This CDR3 region has 15 residues.

The V gene is TRBV4-1, the J gene TRBJ2-7; 9 positions match TRBD2. The CDR3 covers 17 residues. With 1 base clipped from V and 1 base from J, the junction kept 8 bases outside the gene matches. Germline V gives CDR1 MGHRA, CDR2 YSYEKL. In nucleotides, the CDR3 is TGCGCCAGCAGCCAAGGACCTTTAGCGGGAGCATCCTACGAGCAGTACTTC. Its translation: CASSQGPLAGASYEQYF.

The V gene is TRBV24-1, the J gene TRBJ2-1, with TRBD2 identical over 7 bases. Trimming removed 1 base from V and 5 bases from J; junction bases left unmatched: 10. Germline values: CDR1 KGHDR, CDR2 SFDVKD. The CDR3 is made up of 17 amino acids. The CDR3 is CATSDFSFAGADNEQFF. CDR3 coding DNA: TGTGCCACCAGTGATTTCTCCTTCGCGGGAGCAGACAATGAGCAGTTCTTC.

This chain connects TRBV6-2 or TRBV6-3 to TRBJ2-1, with 12 bases matching TRBD2. Germline loops: CDR1 MNHEY, CDR2 SVGEGT. This CDR3 contains 16 residues. The junction had 10 bases not matched to a gene; V was cut back by 5 bases and J by 8 bases. The DNA of the CDR3 is TGTGCCAGCAGTGACCCGTCGGGACTAGCGGGCGATGAGCAGTTCTTC. Its protein is CASSDPSGLAGDEQFF.

The chain combines TRBV24-1 with TRBJ1-4, with D tentatively TRBD1 (6 bases). This CDR3 is 13 amino acids long. The V end lost 6 bases, the J end lost 6 bases, and 10 bases lay between the germline ends. From germline, CDR1 is KGHDR and CDR2 SFDVKD. CDR3: CATSLQGDEKLFF. CDR3 nucleotides: TGTGCCACCAGTCTACAGGGAGATGAAAAACTGTTTTTT.

The chain is built from TRBV7-3 and TRBJ1-2; tentatively, D is TRBD1 (5 bases). This CDR3 comprises 15 residues. Germline V gene data show CDR1 as SGHTA and CDR2 as FQGTGA. The V end was cut by 3 bases, the J end by 2 bases, with 13 bases between. CDR3 nucleotides: TGTGCCAGCAGCTTGCAGGGAGGTCCCAACTATGGCTACACCTTC. It codes for CASSLQGGPNYGYTF.

The J gene is TRBJ2-7, the V gene TRBV7-8; 8 nucleotides match TRBD2. In germline, CDR1 is SGHVS, CDR2 FQNEAQ. The CDR3 is 15 residues long. The junction had 5 bases not matched to a gene; V was cut back by 4 bases and J by 0 bases. CDR3 sequence reads: CASSSQREFSYEQYF. In nucleotides, the CDR3 is TGTGCCAGCAGCTCCCAGCGGGAGTTCTCCTACGAGCAGTACTTC.

The chain has TRBV30 and TRBJ1-1; D ambiguous. The V gene lost 3 bases and the J gene lost 3 bases, with 14 bases spanning the gap. The germline CDR1 and CDR2 sequences are GTSNPN and SVGIG (reference sequence). There are 14 residues in the CDR3. The DNA of the CDR3 is TGTGCCTGGAGATTATACAGTCAAGACACTGAAGCTTTCTTT. It is translated as CAWRLYSQDTEAFF.